Following are 4 T cell receptor beta chains from one sample sequenced in a study of cytomegalovirus exposure and HLA in healthy donors (dated by TCRdb to about 2017). The library was made by the immunoSEQ multiplex PCR assay. A mixture of 60 forward primers for TCR Vbeta segments and 13 reverse primers for TCR Jbeta segments was used in the multiplex PCR. Imported from immuneACCESS, the table was reduced by TCRdb to in-frame sequences with V and J called. These copies leave out some clones; in studies compared against another copy, an unresolved V gene accounts for under half, and the cause of the remainder is not known. In this sample the table shows around 59,000 clones, about 80% of which occur a single time. 1.5% to 2% of the sample is in the top ten clones. What was sequenced was PBMCs. The receptors stem from a human donor in good health.

A few counts support this clone. CDR3 coding DNA: TGTGCCAGCAGTGCCGCCGGGACAGGGGGGTCCGGGGAGCTGTTTTTT. Its translation: CASSAAGTGGSGELFF. V gene TRBV6-1 combines with J gene TRBJ2-2, with 11 bases matching TRBD1. The V segment lost 4 bases and the J segment 6 bases; nucleotides outside the gene matches: 7. Germline V gene sequence: CDR1 MNHNS, CDR2 SASEGT. The CDR3 contains 16 residues.

The chain uses TRBV18 and TRBJ2-3; 11 bases fit TRBD2. V was pared by 1 base and J by 2 bases, with 11 bases of the junction left unmatched. The CDR3 is 19 amino acids. CDR1 and CDR2 from the germline V gene are KGHSH and LQKENI. CDR3 sequence (DNA): TGTGCCAGCTCACCACGGTCCGGATTAGCGGGGGGGATCACAGATACGCAGTATTTT. Residues: CASSPRSGLAGGITDTQYF.

This sequence joins TRBV5-4 and TRBJ2-1; no clear D. The germline gives CDR1 SGHNT, CDR2 YYREEE (reference sequence). The CDR3 has 14 residues. Trimming took off 0 bases at V and 9 bases at J, with 13 bases between the two ends. DNA of the CDR3: TGTGCCAGCAGCTTGGCCTCCACGGAGAGTGAGCAGTTCTTC. Translating gives CASSLASTESEQFF.

The rearrangement links TRBV7-2 to TRBJ2-1, with 15 bases aligning to TRBD2. V lost 5 bases and J lost 15; bases outside the gene matches: 2. Per the germline V gene, CDR1 is SGHTA and CDR2 is FQGNSA. CDR3 length equals 12 residues. The DNA of the CDR3 is TGTGCCAGCAGCGGACTAGCGGGAGGGAGGTTCTTC. It encodes CASSGLAGGRFF.